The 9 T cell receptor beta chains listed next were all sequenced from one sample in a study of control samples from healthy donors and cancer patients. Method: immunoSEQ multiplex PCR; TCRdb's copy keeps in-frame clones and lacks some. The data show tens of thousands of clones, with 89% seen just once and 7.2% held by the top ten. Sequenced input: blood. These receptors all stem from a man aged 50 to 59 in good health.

CDR3 DNA sequence: TGTGCCAGCAGCTCCGGACTAGCGGGGGAGACAGATACGCAGTATTTT. Its translation is CASSSGLAGETDTQYF. This chain joins TRBV7-2 and TRBJ2-3; 13 bases agree with TRBD2. Germline values: CDR1 SGHTA, CDR2 FQGNSA. The CDR3 loop spans 16 amino acids. The V gene end was trimmed by 4 bases and the J gene end by 3 bases; junction bases not matched to a gene: 4.

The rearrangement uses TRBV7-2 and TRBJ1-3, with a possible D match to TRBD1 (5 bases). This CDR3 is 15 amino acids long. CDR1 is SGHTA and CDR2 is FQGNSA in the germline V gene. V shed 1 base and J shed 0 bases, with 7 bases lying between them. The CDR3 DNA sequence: TGTGCCAGCAGCTTAGACAGGAACTCTGGAAACACCATATATTTT. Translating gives CASSLDRNSGNTIYF.

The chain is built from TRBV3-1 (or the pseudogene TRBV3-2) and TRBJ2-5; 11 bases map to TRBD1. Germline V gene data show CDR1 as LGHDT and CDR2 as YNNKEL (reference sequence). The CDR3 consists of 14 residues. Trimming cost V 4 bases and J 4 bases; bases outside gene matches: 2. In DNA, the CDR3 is TGTGCCAGCAGCCGGACAGGGGGCAGAGAGACCCAGTACTTC. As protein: CASSRTGGRETQYF.

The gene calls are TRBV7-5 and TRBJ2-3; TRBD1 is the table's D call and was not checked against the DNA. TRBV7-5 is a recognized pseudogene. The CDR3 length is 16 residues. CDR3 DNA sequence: TGTGCCAGAAGGCCGTGCAGGGTAGTATTTAAGAATACGCAGTATTTT. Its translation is CARRPCRVVFKNTQYF.

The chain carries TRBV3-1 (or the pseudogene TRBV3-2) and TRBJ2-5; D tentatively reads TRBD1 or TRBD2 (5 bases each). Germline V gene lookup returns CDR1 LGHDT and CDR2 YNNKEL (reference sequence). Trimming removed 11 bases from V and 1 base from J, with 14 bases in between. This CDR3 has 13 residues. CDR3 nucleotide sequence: TGTGCCGGACTGACCCAGGGCCAAGAGACCCAGTACTTC. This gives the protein CAGLTQGQETQYF.

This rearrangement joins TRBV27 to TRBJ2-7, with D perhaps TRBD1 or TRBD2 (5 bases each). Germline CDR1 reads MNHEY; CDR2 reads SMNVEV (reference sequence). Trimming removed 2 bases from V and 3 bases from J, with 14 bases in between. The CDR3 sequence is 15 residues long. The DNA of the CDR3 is TGTGCCAGCAGTTTACTGCAGGGACGGGACTACGAGCAGTACTTC. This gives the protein CASSLLQGRDYEQYF.

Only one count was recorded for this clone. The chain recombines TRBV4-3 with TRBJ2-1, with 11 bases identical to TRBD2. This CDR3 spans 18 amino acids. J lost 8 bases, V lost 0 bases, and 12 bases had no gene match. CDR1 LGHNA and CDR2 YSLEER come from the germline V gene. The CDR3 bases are TGCGCCAGCAGCCAAGATCTGATTGGCCTAGCGGGGGGATATGAGCAGTTCTTC. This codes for CASSQDLIGLAGGYEQFF.

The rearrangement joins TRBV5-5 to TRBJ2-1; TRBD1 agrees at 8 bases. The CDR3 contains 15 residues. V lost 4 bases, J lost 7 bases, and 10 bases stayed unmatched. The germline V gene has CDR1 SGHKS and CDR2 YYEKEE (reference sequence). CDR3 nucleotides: TGTGCCAGCAGCGCTTCTAACAGGGGGTCAAATGAGCAGTTCTTC. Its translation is CASSASNRGSNEQFF.

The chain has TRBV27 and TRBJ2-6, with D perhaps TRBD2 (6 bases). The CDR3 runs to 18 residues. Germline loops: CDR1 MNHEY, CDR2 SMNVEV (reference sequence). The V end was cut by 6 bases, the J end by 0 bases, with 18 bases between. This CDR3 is CASSPGVGTSSGANVLTF. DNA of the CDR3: TGTGCCAGCAGCCCGGGGGTCGGGACCTCCTCTGGGGCCAACGTCCTGACTTTC.